The 19 T cell receptor beta chains given below trace back to one sample, sequenced in a study of regulatory and conventional T cells in RAG deficiency. Blood CD4+ CD25-low CD127-high conventional T cells supplied the genomic DNA template. TCRdb keeps only in-frame clones here, not all; method: immunoSEQ multiplex PCR. Among roughly 34,000 clones listed, about 75% were seen once. These data were likewise used in another study, on regulatory T cells. Per that paper: The PCR used 52 TRBV and 13 TRBJ primers.

The sample taken for sequencing was CD4+ effector T cells sorted from blood. The source of these receptors is a human donor in good health.

This rearrangement joins TRBV7-3 to TRBJ1-2; D is possibly TRBD1 (6 bases). Between the trimmed V and J ends, which lost 5 bases and 2 bases, there was a span of 18 bases. This CDR3 has 16 amino acids. Germline V gene data show CDR1 as SGHTA and CDR2 as FQGTGA. The CDR3 protein is CASSPGGQTRNYGYTF. In nucleotides, the CDR3 is TGTGCCAGCAGCCCCGGGGGACAAACCAGAAACTATGGCTACACCTTC.

This chain joins TRBV7-9 and TRBJ2-2; D possibly corresponds to TRBD1 (5 bases). The germline CDR1 and CDR2 sequences are SEHNR and FQNEAQ (reference sequence). The CDR3 is 17 residues long. V shed 2 bases and J shed 4 bases, with 17 bases lying between them. CDR3 in DNA: TGTGCCAGCAGCTTAAATCGGCCAGGGCTATTCACCGGGGAGCTGTTTTTT. Amino acid sequence: CASSLNRPGLFTGELFF.

The chain recombines TRBV28 with TRBJ1-2, with D possibly TRBD1 on 6 matching bases. The CDR3 spans 13 residues. CDR1 MDHEN and CDR2 SYDVKM come from the germline V gene. Trimming took 6 bases from V and 3 from J, leaving 11 bases between them. Here the CDR3 reads CASRGGGDYGYTF. The CDR3 coding sequence is TGTGCCAGCAGGGGGGGCGGAGACTATGGCTACACCTTC.

The rearrangement joins TRBV19 to TRBJ2-4; TRBD1 agrees at 9 bases. The CDR3 is 14 amino acids. Germline CDR1 LNHDA, CDR2 SQIVND (reference sequence). J lost 6 bases, V lost 6 bases, and 6 bases had no gene match. The CDR3, as DNA: TGTGCCAGTAGCTGGGGACAGGGTTTAAACATTCAGTACTTC. Amino acid sequence: CASSWGQGLNIQYF. The full variable domain, its missing parts supplied by reference TRBV19 and TRBJ2-4, is DGGITQSPKYLFRKEGQNVTLSCEQNLNHDAMYWYRQDPGQGLRLIYYSQIVNDFQKGDIAEGYSVSREKKESFPLTVTSAQKNPTAFYLCASSWGQGLNIQYFGAGTRLSVL.

J is TRBJ2-7 and V is TRBV7-3; 9 bases fit TRBD1. Per germline, CDR1 SGHTA and CDR2 FQGTGA. With 5 bases clipped from V and 3 bases from J, the junction kept 14 bases outside the gene matches. The CDR3 extends over 17 amino acids. CDR3 bases: TGTGCCAGCAGCCGTCGAAGCTACAGGGGGCAGAACTACGAGCAGTACTTC. It encodes CASSRRSYRGQNYEQYF.

CDR3 nucleotide sequence: TGCGCCAGCAGCCATGAACAGTCAAGGGGCACTGAAGCTTTCTTT. Its translation is CASSHEQSRGTEAFF. The V gene is TRBV4-1, the J gene TRBJ1-1; D might be TRBD1 (5 bases). Germline CDR1 is MGHRA and CDR2 is YSYEKL. V was pared by 3 bases and J by 4 bases, with 15 bases between. The CDR3 runs to 15 residues.

This clone came up a few times. The chain combines TRBV13 with TRBJ1-6; TRBD1 agrees at 7 bases. Looked up from germline, CDR1 is PRHDT and CDR2 is FYEKMQ (reference sequence). V lost 0 bases and J lost 9; bases outside the gene matches: 5. The CDR3 runs to 15 residues. CDR3: CASSLGTGWRSPLHF. CDR3 nucleotide sequence: TGTGCCAGCAGCTTAGGGACAGGGTGGCGTTCACCCCTCCACTTT. The entire variable domain, with the rest obtained from reference TRBV13 and TRBJ1-6, is as follows: AAGVIQSPRHLIKEKRETATLKCYPIPRHDTVYWYQQGPGQDPQFLISFYEKMQSDKGSIPDRFSAQQFSDYHSELNMSSLELGDSALYFCASSLGTGWRSPLHFGNGTRLTVT.

The chain couples TRBV7-9 to TRBJ1-3; D is uncertain. The V end lost 1 base, the J end lost 0 bases, and 4 bases lay between the germline ends. The CDR3 spans 14 residues. From germline, CDR1 is SEHNR and CDR2 FQNEAQ (reference sequence). The CDR3 loop is CASSLGNSGNTIYF. Written as DNA, the CDR3 is TGTGCCAGCAGCTTAGGGAACTCTGGAAACACCATATATTTT.

V is TRBV4-2 and J is TRBJ1-2; 9 bases fit TRBD1. Germline V gene lookup returns CDR1 LGHNA and CDR2 YNFKEQ. The ends lost 3 bases at V and 5 bases at J; junction bases unmatched: 4. This CDR3 is built from 14 residues. Written as DNA, the CDR3 is TGTGCCAGCAGCCAGGAGGGACAGGGTTATGGCTACACCTTC. Encoded protein: CASSQEGQGYGYTF.

This clone was counted a few times. V is TRBV30 and J is TRBJ2-1; D may be TRBD2 (7 bases). CDR3 length equals 12 residues. V shed 1 base and J shed 13 bases, with 14 bases lying between them. The germline V gene encodes CDR1 GTSNPN and CDR2 SVGIG (reference sequence). The CDR3, as DNA: TGTGCCTGGAGTGCTAGCCGGGGGGCACAGTTCTTC. Encoded protein: CAWSASRGAQFF.

The chain combines TRBV6-5 with TRBJ2-1; 8 nucleotides align to TRBD2. J lost 5 bases, V lost 2 bases, and 2 bases had no gene match. Germline V gene lookup returns CDR1 MNHEY and CDR2 SVGAGI. The CDR3 is made up of 14 amino acids. CDR3 DNA sequence: TGTGCCAGCAGTTACCGGGGGGGAGACAATGAGCAGTTCTTC. It encodes CASSYRGGDNEQFF.

CDR3 sequence: CAWSSEVGYGYTF. CDR3 in DNA: TGTGCCTGGAGTTCCGAGGTGGGCTATGGCTACACCTTC. The rearrangement joins TRBV30 to TRBJ1-2; D uncertain. From germline, CDR1 is GTSNPN and CDR2 SVGIG (reference sequence). The CDR3 is 13 amino acids. Trimming removed 2 bases at V and 4 bases at J, with 11 bases between.

V and J are TRBV19 and TRBJ1-4; a possible D gene is TRBD1 (5 bases). The CDR3 runs to 17 residues. Trimming removed 9 bases from V and 10 bases from J, with 30 bases in between. Germline CDR1 reads LNHDA; CDR2 reads SQIVND (reference sequence). The chain's CDR3 is CARDSERFPGRWGKLFF. As DNA, the CDR3 is TGTGCCAGAGACTCGGAACGGTTCCCGGGACGTTGGGGAAAACTGTTTTTT.

The J gene is TRBJ1-2, the V gene TRBV6-5; tentative D call: TRBD1 (5 bases). Germline CDR1 reads MNHEY; CDR2 reads SVGAGI. V was pared by 6 bases and J by 0 bases, with 8 bases between. This CDR3 comprises 13 residues. CDR3 sequence reads: CASRDSANYGYTF. The DNA of the CDR3 is TGTGCCAGCAGAGACAGCGCTAACTATGGCTACACCTTC.

The V and J genes are TRBV2 and TRBJ2-1; weak D call: TRBD1 (6 bases). CDR3 length: 15 amino acids. V was shortened by 6 bases and J by 2 bases, with 14 bases between the two germline ends. Germline CDR1 SNHLY, CDR2 FYNNEI. The CDR3 loop reads CASRAQGRAYNEQFF. In DNA form, the CDR3 reads TGTGCCAGCAGAGCCCAGGGGCGGGCCTACAATGAGCAGTTCTTC.

The rearrangement uses TRBV2 and TRBJ1-3; 9 bases line up with TRBD1. The V gene's germline CDR1 is SNHLY and CDR2 FYNNEI. Unmatched junction bases numbered 5, after V lost 2 bases and J lost 3 bases. The CDR3 has 16 amino acids. The CDR3 nucleotides are TGTGCCAGCAGTGAATATACGGGACAGGGTGGAAACACCATATATTTT. It encodes CASSEYTGQGGNTIYF. Using reference TRBV2 and TRBJ1-3 for the parts outside the CDR3, the full variable domain is EPEVTQTPSHQVTQMGQEVILRCVPISNHLYFYWYRQILGQKVEFLVSFYNNEISEKSEIFDDQFSVERPDGSNFTLKIRSTKLEDSAMYFCASSEYTGQGGNTIYFGEGSWLTVV.

This chain uses TRBV5-1 with TRBJ2-3, with D hard to call. The CDR3 contains 14 residues. V gave up 0 bases and J gave up 2 bases, with 7 bases separating them. Germline loops: CDR1 SGHRS, CDR2 YFSETQ. The CDR3 here is CASSLGQHTDTQYF. DNA for the CDR3: TGCGCCAGCAGCTTGGGACAACACACAGATACGCAGTATTTT.

The rearrangement uses TRBV19 and TRBJ2-7; the D gene is possibly TRBD2 (6 bases). With 7 bases removed from V and 0 bases from J, the gap between germline ends came to 16 bases. Germline V CDR1 and CDR2: LNHDA, SQIVND (reference sequence). This CDR3 region has 15 residues. The CDR3 loop reads CASTAGTASSYEQYF. In DNA form, the CDR3 reads TGTGCCAGTACCGCGGGGACGGCAAGCTCCTACGAGCAGTACTTC.

The chain carries TRBV5-1 and TRBJ1-2; possibly TRBD1 for D (6 bases). CDR1 is SGHRS and CDR2 is YFSETQ in the germline V gene. CDR3 length equals 13 residues. V was cut by 5 bases and J by 6 bases, with 14 bases left in between. CDR3 coding DNA: TGCGCCAGCAGACCAGGGGCTCTCGATGGCTACACCTTC. Encoded protein: CASRPGALDGYTF.